These T cell receptor beta chains were read from a single sample in a study of blood T cell repertoires in COVID-19. Generated by immunoSEQ multiplex PCR, the TCRdb table keeps only in-frame clones and is missing some. Here the sample spans approximately 220,000 clones, around 84% being singletons. Material for sequencing was PBMCs or T cells enriched from blood (not recorded which). These receptors all stem from a woman in her 40s who had recovered from COVID-19. The CDR3 runs from the conserved cysteine through the conserved F or W.

j_call v_call cdr3_aa
TRBJ1-1 TRBV7-2 CASSPRGRNTEAFF
TRBJ2-2 TRBV29-1 CSGWTSGSGTGELFF
TRBJ2-1 TRBV5-4 CASSLSAGYNEQFF
TRBJ2-1 TRBV15 CATSSFPSGTSYNEQFF
TRBJ1-1 TRBV24-1 CATSDRNTEAFF
TRBJ1-3 TRBV18 CASSPPSFGNTIYF
TRBJ1-1 TRBV28 CASSSSSTGTEAFF
TRBJ2-3 TRBV24-1 CATSESGQGGVGDTQYF
TRBJ1-2 TRBV3-1/TRBV3-2 CASSPRGRDYGYTF
TRBJ2-1 TRBV2 CASSNRERTYNEQFF
TRBJ2-7 TRBV10-3 CAISELTTTYEQYF
TRBJ2-2 TRBV7-2 CASSLAGTGELFF
TRBJ1-1 TRBV3-1/TRBV3-2 CASSQETGGAGAFF